This T cell receptor beta chain was sequenced for a study of T cell responses to AZD1222 COVID-19 vaccine. The wider study: Second doses were pooled across both intervals (about 4 or about 12 weeks).

TCRdb's table, derived via immunoSEQ multiplex PCR, lists solely in-frame clones and lacks some. This table holds approximately 100,000 clones, 85% to 90% found once. General study points: AZD1222 recipients seropositive at baseline numbered only six or seven. Of spike-specific TCRs, nearly half reportedly target regions left unmutated in variants.

In the case of this clone: Its antigen is still unknown.

This material consisted of peripheral blood, taken on day 0 of AZD1222 vaccination. The receptor was isolated from an adult in good health.

CDR3 residues: CASSSSQETQYF. The CDR3 DNA is TGCGCCAGCAGCTCATCCCAAGAGACCCAGTACTTC. The chain employs TRBV5-1 and TRBJ2-5; D unclear. The CDR3 consists of 12 residues. Germline CDR1 and CDR2: SGHRS and YFSETQ. Trimming removed 3 bases from V and 1 base from J, with 4 bases in between.